The 8 T cell receptor beta chains presented below share a single source sample, sequenced in a study of OX40 agonist ivuxolimab in advanced cancers. The method was immunoSEQ multiplex PCR; TCRdb's version includes in-frame clones alone and lacks a portion of them. The sample has about 20,000 clones; about 83% are singletons. Source: CD4+ or CD8+ T cells sorted from blood, taken in a trial of the OX40 agonist ivuxolimab. The receptor set was obtained from an adult with an advanced solid tumor such as melanoma, head and neck, liver or kidney cancer.

This chain uses TRBV28 with TRBJ2-1; D gene ambiguous. Germline CDR1 and CDR2: MDHEN and SYDVKM. V lost 5 bases, J lost 7 bases, and 12 bases lay in between. CDR3 length: 13 amino acids. CDR3 amino acids: CASSTGHGNEQFF. The CDR3 nucleotides read TGTGCCAGCAGTACGGGCCATGGAAATGAGCAGTTCTTC.

This chain joins TRBV4-3 and TRBJ1-4; 7 bases are a match to TRBD1. With V trimmed by 4 bases and J by 8 bases, 10 bases remained unmatched. This CDR3 is built from 15 residues. Germline assignment: CDR1 LGHNA and CDR2 YSLEER. The CDR3 DNA reads as TGCGCCAGCAGCCCGGCCCGACAGGGTACGGAAAAACTGTTTTTT. It codes for CASSPARQGTEKLFF.

The genes are TRBV7-9 and TRBJ2-7, with D perhaps TRBD2 (5 bases). CDR3 size: 14 residues. V was shortened by 3 bases and J by 0 bases, with 9 bases between the two germline ends. Germline V CDR1 and CDR2: SEHNR, FQNEAQ (reference sequence). CDR3 sequence (DNA): TGTGCCAGCAGCTTGACGGGGAGCTCCTACGAGCAGTACTTC. Translation: CASSLTGSSYEQYF. The variable domain in full, with the rest retrieved from reference TRBV7-9 and TRBJ2-7, is DTGVSQNPRHKITKRGQNVTFRCDPISEHNRLYWYRQTLGQGPEFLTYFQNEAQLEKSRLLSDRFSAERPKGSFSTLEIQRTEQGDSAMYLCASSLTGSSYEQYFGPGTRLTVT.

The rearrangement uses TRBV5-1 and TRBJ1-2, with D possibly being TRBD1 (5 bases). The CDR3 has 16 residues. V was clipped by 0 bases and J by 3 bases, with 15 bases between them. CDR1 SGHRS and CDR2 YFSETQ come from the germline V gene. CDR3 residues: CASSLAFEGRYYGYTF. The DNA for the CDR3 is TGCGCCAGCAGCTTGGCGTTTGAGGGGAGATACTATGGCTACACCTTC.

The chain links TRBV29-1 to TRBJ2-1, with 7 nucleotides matching TRBD2. V lost 6 bases to trimming and J lost 9 bases; unmatched junction nucleotides: 5. The length of the CDR3 is 11 residues. From germline, CDR1 is SQVTM and CDR2 ANQGSEA. The CDR3 DNA reads as TGCAGCGTAGGGGAGGGCGGTGAGCAGTTCTTC. This codes for CSVGEGGEQFF.

CDR3 coding DNA: TGTGCCAGCAGCTTAACCACAGGGGGCTGGGGAAACACTGAAGCTTTCTTT. This sequence encodes CASSLTTGGWGNTEAFF. The V call is TRBV11-2, the J call TRBJ1-1, with TRBD1 identical over 9 bases. The CDR3 is 17 amino acids. V shed 2 bases, J shed 2 bases, and the junction held 9 bases outside the gene matches. CDR1 SGHAT and CDR2 FQNNGV come from the germline V gene.

The chain uses TRBV9 and TRBJ2-1, with 8 positions matching TRBD1. The CDR3 has 12 residues. The germline V gene has CDR1 SGDLS and CDR2 YYNGEE. J gave up 14 bases and V 3 bases, and 7 bases lay outside the gene matches. For the CDR3, the DNA is TGTGCCAGCAGCGGGAACGACAGGGGTGAGTTCTTC. It translates to CASSGNDRGEFF. The complete variable domain, with remaining parts taken from reference TRBV9 and TRBJ2-1, reads DSGVTQTPKHLITATGQRVTLRCSPRSGDLSVYWYQQSLDQGLQFLIQYYNGEERAKGNILERFSAQQFPDLHSELNLSSLELGDSALYFCASSGNDRGEFFGPGTRLTVL.

This clone was counted once. The chain links TRBV7-9 to TRBJ2-7, with TRBD1 matching over 7 bases. This CDR3 has 17 residues. The V and J ends lost 4 bases and 1 base, in that order; junction bases with no gene match: 13. Per the germline V gene, CDR1 is SEHNR and CDR2 is FQNEAQ (reference sequence). The CDR3, as DNA: TGTGCCAGCAGCTCGTTTATACAGGGGACCCAGTCCTACGAGCAGTACTTC. It specifies CASSSFIQGTQSYEQYF.